One and the same sample provided the 19 T cell receptor beta chains below, sequenced in a study of cytomegalovirus exposure and HLA in healthy donors. The primer mix had 60 Vbeta and 13 Jbeta primers. The protocol was immunoSEQ multiplex PCR, while the TCRdb copy is restricted to in-frame clones and leaves out a portion. The sample lists roughly 34,000 clones; less than 75% were seen once. The sample consisted of PBMCs. These receptors all come from a man aged 35 to 55 in good health and CMV-seropositive.

V gene TRBV5-6 combines with J gene TRBJ1-5, with D unclear. Trimming shortened V by 4 bases and J by 4 bases, and 9 bases separated the two germline ends. The CDR3 spans 13 residues. Germline CDR1 SGHDT, CDR2 YYEEEE. In DNA, the CDR3 is TGTGCCAGCAGCAAGACTAGGAATCAGCCCCAGCATTTT. The encoded protein is CASSKTRNQPQHF. The full variable domain, with the rest looked up from reference TRBV5-6 and TRBJ1-5, is DAGVTQSPTHLIKTRGQQVTLRCSPKSGHDTVSWYQQALGQGPQFIFQYYEEEERQRGNFPDRFSGHQFPNYSSELNVNALLLGDSALYLCASSKTRNQPQHFGDGTRLSIL.

The chain joins TRBV18 to TRBJ2-5; a weak D match, TRBD1 (6 bases). V lost 1 base and J lost 3, with 12 bases in between. CDR1 is KGHSH, CDR2 LQKENI, per germline. The length of the CDR3 is 15 residues. In nucleotides, the CDR3 is TGTGCCAGCTCACCACTAGGACAGAGTAAAGAGACCCAGTACTTC. Amino acids: CASSPLGQSKETQYF.

In its sample, this clone was seen once. The rearrangement joins TRBV5-4 to TRBJ2-2; the D gene is possibly TRBD1 (6 bases). The V gene lost 0 bases and the J gene lost 0 bases, with 9 bases spanning the gap. The CDR3 runs to 16 residues. Germline V gives CDR1 SGHNT, CDR2 YYREEE (reference sequence). The CDR3 bases are TGTGCCAGCAGCTTGGGTCCAGGGGCGAACACCGGGGAGCTGTTTTTT. Its protein is CASSLGPGANTGELFF.

About this clone itself: Since the CDR3 does not end with the conserved phenylalanine or tryptophan, this likely comes from a read error. The V call is TRBV7-2, the J call TRBJ1-6; TRBD1 is a possible D gene (6 bases). Germline V gene lookup returns CDR1 SGHTA and CDR2 FQGNSA. The CDR3 extends over 15 amino acids. Trimming took off 5 bases at V and 6 bases at J, with 14 bases between the two ends. CDR3 region: CASSASGTLNSPLHL. CDR3 coding DNA: TGTGCCAGCAGCGCCTCCGGGACACTTAATTCACCCCTCCACTTG.

This chain uses TRBV10-1 with TRBJ1-5, with TRBD1 matching 10 bases. V dropped 6 bases and J dropped 4; count of bases not matched to a gene: 12. CDR3 length: 17 amino acids. The germline V gene has CDR1 WNHNN and CDR2 SYGVQD (reference sequence). CDR3 coding DNA: TGCGCCAGCAGGGCCAGGGACAGGGGCAGCCCTAATCAGCCCCAGCATTTT. Protein: CASRARDRGSPNQPQHF.

In its sample, this clone was seen a few times. The V gene is TRBV5-5, the J gene TRBJ1-4; D gene unclear. Trimming removed 0 bases at V and 7 bases at J, with 7 bases between. The CDR3 is 13 residues long. CDR1 SGHKS and CDR2 YYEKEE come from the germline V gene (reference sequence). In nucleotides, the CDR3 is TGTGCCAGCAGCTTGGCGGAGGTTGAAAAACTGTTTTTT. The encoded protein is CASSLAEVEKLFF.

About this clone itself: An end of the junction does not agree with germline; a read error may underlie this. The J gene is TRBJ2-5, the V gene TRBV5-1, with TRBD2 matching over 15 bases. The CDR3 totals 17 residues. Germline CDR1 reads SGHRS; CDR2 reads YFSETQ. CDR3 in amino acids: CVSSPGLAGGPQETQYF. The DNA of the CDR3 is TGCGTCAGCAGCCCGGGACTAGCGGGGGGTCCCCAAGAGACCCAGTACTTC. Based on the CDR3 plus reference TRBV5-1 and TRBJ2-5, the full variable domain is KAGVTQTPRYLIKTRGQQVTLSCSPISGHRSVSWYQQTPGQGLQFLFEYFSETQRNKGNFPGRFSGRQFSNSRSEMNVSTLELGDSALYLCVSSPGLAGGPQETQYFGPGTRLLVL.

This clone was seen more than once but under ten times. This sample also contains other DNA sequences that code for the same CDR3. This chain joins TRBV5-6 and TRBJ1-1; D gene uncertain. Germline values: CDR1 SGHDT, CDR2 YYEEEE. With 0 bases removed from V and 0 bases from J, the gap between germline ends came to 3 bases. This CDR3 has 13 residues. CDR3 sequence reads: CASSLAVNTEAFF. The CDR3 DNA reads as TGTGCCAGCAGCTTGGCCGTGAACACTGAAGCTTTCTTT.

The chain combines TRBV2 with TRBJ2-5; 12 nucleotides align to TRBD2. Germline V gene sequence: CDR1 SNHLY, CDR2 FYNNEI. Trimming at V came to 6 bases and at J to 0 bases, leaving 5 bases not matched to a gene. CDR3 length equals 16 residues. The CDR3 region is CASRGTSGGHQETQYF. As DNA, the CDR3 is TGTGCCAGCAGGGGAACTAGCGGGGGGCACCAAGAGACCCAGTACTTC.

V and J are TRBV19 and TRBJ1-2, with 8 positions matching TRBD1. The V segment lost 5 bases and the J segment 2 bases; nucleotides outside the gene matches: 4. Germline V CDR1 and CDR2: LNHDA, SQIVND (reference sequence). CDR3 length: 14 residues. DNA of the CDR3: TGTGCCAGTAGTGTTCAGGGGGCGAACTATGGCTACACCTTC. It translates to CASSVQGANYGYTF.

The chain is built from TRBV29-1 and TRBJ1-2; D possibly corresponds to TRBD1 (6 bases). Germline V gene lookup returns CDR1 SQVTM and CDR2 ANQGSEA. V lost 1 base and J 5 bases, leaving 14 bases between the germline ends. The CDR3 totals 14 residues. The CDR3: CSVEAWDMQYGYTF. CDR3 in DNA: TGCAGCGTTGAAGCCTGGGACATGCAGTATGGCTACACCTTC.

This clone was counted a few times. The chain joins TRBV11-2 to TRBJ1-1, with D possibly matching TRBD1 (5 bases). V lost 4 bases, J lost 1 base, and 10 bases lay in between. Looked up from germline, CDR1 is SGHAT and CDR2 is FQNNGV. CDR3 length: 14 amino acids. The CDR3 DNA reads as TGTGCCAGCAGCTGGGCGGGGCAGAACACTGAAGCTTTCTTT. Translating it yields CASSWAGQNTEAFF. The full variable domain, completed using reference TRBV11-2 and TRBJ1-1, is EAGVAQSPRYKIIEKRQSVAFWCNPISGHATLYWYQQILGQGPKLLIQFQNNGVVDDSQLPKDRFSAERLKGVDSTLKIQPAKLEDSAVYLCASSWAGQNTEAFFGQGTRLTVV.

This clone was picked up a small number of times. The V call is TRBV7-8, the J call TRBJ1-1, with TRBD1 as a possible D gene (5 bases). Germline lookup yields CDR1 SGHVS and CDR2 FQNEAQ. V lost 3 bases, J lost 2 bases, and 10 bases lay in between. The CDR3 has 14 amino acids. This chain's CDR3 is CASSLGQINTEAFF. In nucleotides, the CDR3 is TGTGCCAGCAGCTTGGGGCAGATTAACACTGAAGCTTTCTTT.

The chain uses TRBV2 and TRBJ2-1; TRBD1 matches 11 bases. J was trimmed by 9 bases and V by 7 bases; bases with no gene match: 14. Germline V gene lookup returns CDR1 SNHLY and CDR2 FYNNEI. This CDR3 is built from 16 residues. CDR3 region: CASTPLSGQGASEQFF. CDR3 DNA: TGTGCCAGCACCCCCCTTAGCGGACAGGGGGCTAGTGAGCAGTTCTTC.

This clone was counted between two and nine times. The chain employs TRBV19 and TRBJ2-5; D remains unclear. Per germline, CDR1 LNHDA and CDR2 SQIVND (reference sequence). The CDR3 covers 16 residues. Trimming removed 0 bases at V and 3 bases at J, with 14 bases between. DNA of the CDR3: TGTGCCAGTAGTATAGATTGGAACACGGGTAAAGAGACCCAGTACTTC. This translates into CASSIDWNTGKETQYF.

This clone was detected a few times. The chain employs TRBV27 and TRBJ1-4; a possible D gene is TRBD1 (6 bases). This CDR3 is 16 amino acids long. From germline, CDR1 is MNHEY and CDR2 SMNVEV (reference sequence). Trimming cost V 7 bases and J 5 bases, with 20 bases left between them. The CDR3 DNA follows: TGTGCCAGCACCTCGGACCACACAGGGAGAAATGAAAAACTGTTTTTT. Translated: CASTSDHTGRNEKLFF.

This chain joins TRBV7-2 and TRBJ2-5; D may be TRBD2 (7 bases). The J call is doubtful: the DNA matches TRBJ2-7 better. Germline lookup yields CDR1 SGHTA and CDR2 FQGNSA. This CDR3 is 14 amino acids long. The CDR3 coding sequence is TGTGCCAGCACCGACGGGGGGCAATCCTACGAGCAGTACTTC. The encoded protein is CASTDGGQSYEQYF.

This chain uses TRBV10-2 with TRBJ1-5; D uncertain. Germline CDR1 is WSHSY and CDR2 is SAAADI. This CDR3 is 13 amino acids long. The V end was cut by 2 bases, the J end by 6 bases, with 8 bases between. This CDR3 is CASSEVSVQPQHF. The CDR3, as DNA: TGCGCCAGCAGTGAGGTGTCAGTTCAGCCCCAGCATTTT.

The chain has TRBV5-1 and TRBJ2-5; possible D gene TRBD1, 6 bases. Per the germline V gene, CDR1 is SGHRS and CDR2 is YFSETQ. Trimming shortened V by 2 bases and J by 2 bases, and 10 bases separated the two germline ends. The CDR3 is 14 residues long. The CDR3 sequence is CASSFFGQQETQYF. CDR3 DNA sequence: TGCGCCAGCAGCTTTTTTGGACAGCAAGAGACCCAGTACTTC. Full variable domain (remainder filled in from reference TRBV5-1 and TRBJ2-5): KAGVTQTPRYLIKTRGQQVTLSCSPISGHRSVSWYQQTPGQGLQFLFEYFSETQRNKGNFPGRFSGRQFSNSRSEMNVSTLELGDSALYLCASSFFGQQETQYFGPGTRLLVL.